A single sample is the source of the 7 T cell receptor beta chains below, sequenced in a study of early T cells in non-severe SARS-CoV-2 infection. TCRdb used MiXCR to reprocess the 5' RACE reads, holding one entry per CDR3 protein. The sample holds roughly 29,000 distinct CDR3 sequences; around 5% are singletons and the top ten take 6% to 6.5%. Sequenced: whole blood. The receptors were sampled from an adult who was a healthcare worker with PCR-confirmed SARS-CoV-2 infection or an uninfected control (not recorded which).

This clonotype has a count of ten or more. The chain carries TRBV5-4 and TRBJ2-5, with 8 bases matching TRBD1. CDR1 is SGHNT and CDR2 is YYREEE in the germline V gene (reference sequence). The trim removed 3 bases at V and 4 bases at J, leaving 8 bases unmatched. The CDR3 runs to 15 residues. The chain's CDR3 is CASSSPMTGAETQYF. CDR3 DNA: TGTGCCAGCAGCTCCCCTATGACAGGGGCAGAGACCCAGTACTTC.

This clonotype has at least ten counts. The chain is built from TRBV3-1 and TRBJ2-2; D call uncertain. CDR1 and CDR2 from the germline V gene are LGHDT and YNNKEL (reference sequence). The length of the CDR3 is 14 residues. V was cut by 4 bases and J by 1 base, with 7 bases left in between. Here the CDR3 DNA reads TGTGCCAGCAGCCGCCCGGGGAACACCGGGGAGCTGTTTTTT. Protein product: CASSRPGNTGELFF.

This clonotype showed up many times. The chain employs TRBV7-8 and TRBJ2-5; perhaps TRBD2 as D (5 bases). CDR3 length: 15 amino acids. With 1 base removed from V and 9 bases from J, the gap between germline ends came to 18 bases. Germline CDR1 and CDR2: SGHVS and FQNEAQ. The CDR3 nucleotides read TGTGCCAGCAGCTTAGGGTCGGTCGGGAATACTCCCCAGTACTTC. Its protein product is CASSLGSVGNTPQYF.

In its sample, this clonotype was seen many times. The rearrangement uses TRBV20-1 and TRBJ2-7; no definite D call. The V end was cut by 6 bases, the J end by 0 bases, with 12 bases between. The germline V gene has CDR1 DFQATT and CDR2 SNEGSKA (reference sequence). This CDR3 is built from 13 residues. CDR3 protein: CSAEGETSYEQYF. Here the CDR3 DNA reads TGCAGTGCCGAAGGCGAGACCTCCTACGAGCAGTACTTC.

This clonotype was seen many times. The chain recombines TRBV7-9 with TRBJ2-2; no reliable D call. Trimming stripped 5 bases from V and 7 bases from J, with 11 bases between. The CDR3 is 13 residues long. CDR1 is SEHNR and CDR2 is FQNEAQ in the germline V gene (reference sequence). CDR3 sequence reads: CASSRTVFGELFF. The CDR3 DNA reads TGTGCCAGCAGCCGGACGGTCTTCGGGGAGCTGTTTTTT.

This clonotype was seen ten or more times. This chain links TRBV7-9 with TRBJ2-7; 7 positions match TRBD1. V was pared by 5 bases and J by 1 base, with 5 bases of the junction left unmatched. From germline, CDR1 is SEHNR and CDR2 FQNEAQ (reference sequence). The CDR3 extends over 14 amino acids. The CDR3 nucleotides read TGTGCCAGCAGCCAACCGGGACAGTCCTACGAGCAGTACTTC. This codes for CASSQPGQSYEQYF.

This clonotype turned up a few times. The chain links TRBV6-5 to TRBJ1-2, with D unresolved. The CDR3 length is 13 residues. With 2 bases removed from V and 5 bases from J, the gap between germline ends came to 9 bases. CDR1 MNHEY and CDR2 SVGAGI come from the germline V gene. DNA of the CDR3: TGTGCCAGCAGTTACGGGCCGCGTTATGGCTACACCTTC. This sequence encodes CASSYGPRYGYTF.